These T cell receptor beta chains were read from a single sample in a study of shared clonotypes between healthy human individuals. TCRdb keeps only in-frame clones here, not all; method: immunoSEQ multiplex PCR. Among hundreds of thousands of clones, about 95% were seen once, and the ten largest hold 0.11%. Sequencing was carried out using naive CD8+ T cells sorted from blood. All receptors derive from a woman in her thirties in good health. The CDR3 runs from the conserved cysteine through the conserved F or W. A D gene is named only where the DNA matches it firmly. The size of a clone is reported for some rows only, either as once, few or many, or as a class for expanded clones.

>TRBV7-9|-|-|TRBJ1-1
CASSLNTEAFF
TGTGCCAGCAGCCTTAACACTGAAGCTTTCTTT
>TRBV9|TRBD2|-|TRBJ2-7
CASSVDASGAYEQYF
TGTGCCAGCAGCGTAGATGCTAGCGGAGCCTACGAGCAGTACTTC
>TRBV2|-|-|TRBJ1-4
CASSLSGIRSEKLFF
TGTGCCAGCTCCCTCAGTGGGATCCGCAGTGAAAAACTGTTTTTT
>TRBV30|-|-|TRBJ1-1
CAWSVGTTEAFF
TGTGCCTGGAGTGTTGGGACCACTGAAGCTTTCTTT
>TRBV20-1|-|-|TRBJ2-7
CSARYSYEQYF
TGCAGTGCTAGGTATTCATACGAGCAGTACTTC
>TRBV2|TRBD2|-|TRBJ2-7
CASSAGHSPGTSGNSYEQYF
TGTGCCAGCAGTGCGGGACACTCACCCGGGACTAGCGGGAACTCCTACGAGCAGTACTTC
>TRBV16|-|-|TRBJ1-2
CASSLTTALGDGYTF
TGTGCCAGCAGCCTTACGACAGCGCTGGGGGATGGCTACACCTTC
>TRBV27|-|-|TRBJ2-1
CASSTLAPNNEQFF
TGTGCCAGCAGTACCCTCGCACCGAACAATGAGCAGTTCTTC
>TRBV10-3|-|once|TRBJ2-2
CATTVTGELFF
TGTGCCACGACGGTCACCGGGGAGCTGTTTTTT
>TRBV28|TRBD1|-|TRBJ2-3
CASNSWDRSTDTQYF
TGTGCCAGCAACTCTTGGGACAGGAGCACAGATACGCAGTATTTT
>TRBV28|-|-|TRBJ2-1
CASTPGGLYNEQFF
TGTGCCAGCACCCCCGGGGGTCTCTACAATGAGCAGTTCTTC
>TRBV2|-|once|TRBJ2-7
CASSGLARPSSDEQYF
TGTGCCAGCAGTGGACTCGCGAGACCATCCTCGGACGAGCAGTACTTC
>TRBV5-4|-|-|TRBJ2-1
CASSPLGGSSYNEQFF
TGTGCCAGCAGCCCACTGGGGGGCAGCAGCTACAATGAGCAGTTCTTC
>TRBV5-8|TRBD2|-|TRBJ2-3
CASSPGLALPDTQYF
TGTGCCAGCAGCCCGGGACTAGCTCTCCCAGATACGCAGTATTTT
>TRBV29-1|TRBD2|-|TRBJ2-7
CSVEVSGRAEQYF
TGCAGCGTTGAAGTTAGCGGGAGGGCCGAGCAGTACTTC
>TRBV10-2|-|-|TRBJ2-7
CASGVTRYEQYF
TGCGCCAGCGGGGTCACCCGCTACGAGCAGTACTTC
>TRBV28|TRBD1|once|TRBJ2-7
CASSLRTGYNEQYF
TGTGCCAGCAGTTTACGGACAGGGTACAACGAGCAGTACTTC
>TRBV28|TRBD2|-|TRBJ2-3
CASRPGGDTQYF
TGTGCCAGCAGACCGGGGGGGGATACGCAGTATTTT
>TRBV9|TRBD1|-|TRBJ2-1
CASSHDRGLQTHNEQFF
TGTGCCAGCAGCCATGACAGGGGGTTACAAACTCACAATGAGCAGTTCTTC
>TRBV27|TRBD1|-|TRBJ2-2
CASSALTGGKTGELFF
TGTGCCAGCAGCGCGCTTACAGGGGGAAAGACCGGGGAGCTGTTTTTT
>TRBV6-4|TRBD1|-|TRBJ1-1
CASSPLPRDRGKYTEAFF
TGTGCCAGCAGTCCCCTTCCCAGAGACAGGGGGAAGTACACTGAAGCTTTCTTT
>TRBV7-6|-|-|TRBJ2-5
CASSLLAVSTKETQYF
TGTGCCAGCAGCTTACTCGCGGTCTCTACCAAAGAGACCCAGTACTTC
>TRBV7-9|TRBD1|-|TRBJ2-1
CASSLEITGGSSEQFF
TGTGCCAGCAGCTTAGAAATCACAGGGGGGTCTAGTGAGCAGTTCTTC
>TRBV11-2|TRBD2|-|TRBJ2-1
CASSLLAGTSLNEQFF
TGTGCCAGCAGCTTACTCGCCGGGACTAGCTTGAATGAGCAGTTCTTC
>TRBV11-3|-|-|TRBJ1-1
CASSLAPNTEAFF
TGTGCCAGCAGCTTAGCCCCAAACACTGAAGCTTTCTTT
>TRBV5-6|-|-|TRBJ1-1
CASSLERSRRGTEAFF
TGTGCCAGCAGCTTGGAGCGGTCACGCCGGGGCACTGAAGCTTTCTTT
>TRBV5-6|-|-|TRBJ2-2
CASSLVEGVNTGELFF
TGTGCCAGCAGCTTGGTGGAGGGTGTGAACACCGGGGAGCTGTTTTTT
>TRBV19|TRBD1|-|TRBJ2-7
CASSIVRGTGFEEQYF
TGTGCCAGTAGTATAGTTAGGGGGACAGGATTTGAGGAGCAGTACTTC
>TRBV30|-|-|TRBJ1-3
CAWDRGDSGNTIYF
TGTGCCTGGGACCGCGGCGACTCTGGAAACACCATATATTTT
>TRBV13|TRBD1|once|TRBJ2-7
CASSQGQGWHEQYF
TGTGCCAGCAGCCAAGGACAGGGGTGGCACGAGCAGTACTTC
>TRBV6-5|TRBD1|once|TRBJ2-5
CASSPWTGVEETQYF
TGTGCCAGCAGTCCCTGGACAGGGGTTGAAGAGACCCAGTACTTC
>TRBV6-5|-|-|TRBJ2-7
CASSYSGRGYYEQYF
TGTGCCAGCAGTTACTCGGGGCGGGGTTACTACGAGCAGTACTTC
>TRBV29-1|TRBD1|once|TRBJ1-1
CSGRQGLSEAFF
TGCAGCGGTCGACAGGGGTTATCTGAAGCTTTCTTT
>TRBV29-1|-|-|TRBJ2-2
CSVEGGKNTGELFF
TGCAGCGTTGAAGGTGGCAAGAACACCGGGGAGCTGTTTTTT
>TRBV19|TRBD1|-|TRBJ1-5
CASSTWTGGVNQPQHF
TGTGCCAGTAGTACTTGGACAGGGGGTGTAAATCAGCCCCAGCATTTT
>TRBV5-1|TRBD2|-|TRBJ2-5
CASSWTSGQETQYF
TGCGCCAGCAGTTGGACTAGCGGCCAAGAGACCCAGTACTTC
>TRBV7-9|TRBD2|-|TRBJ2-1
CASSPSLGGRSNEQFF
TGTGCCAGCAGCCCCTCTTTAGGCGGGAGGAGTAATGAGCAGTTCTTC
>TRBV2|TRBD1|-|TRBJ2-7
CASSARDRASHEQYF
TGTGCCAGCAGTGCAAGGGACAGGGCGTCCCACGAGCAGTACTTC
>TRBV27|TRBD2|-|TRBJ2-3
CASSLGRDTQYF
TGTGCCAGCAGCCTCGGGAGGGATACGCAGTATTTT
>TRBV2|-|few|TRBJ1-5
CASSEFGQPQHF
TGTGCCAGCAGTGAATTTGGTCAGCCCCAGCATTTT
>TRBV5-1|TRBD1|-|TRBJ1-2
CASSPDRGDTLSYSYGYTF
TGCGCCAGCAGCCCTGACAGGGGGGACACCTTATCTTATTCATATGGCTACACCTTC
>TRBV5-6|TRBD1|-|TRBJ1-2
CASSLDVTGTYLLYTF
TGTGCCAGCAGCTTGGATGTGACAGGGACTTACCTTCTCTACACCTTC
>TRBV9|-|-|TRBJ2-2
CASSVAVTGELFF
TGTGCCAGCAGCGTAGCTGTCACCGGGGAGCTGTTTTTT
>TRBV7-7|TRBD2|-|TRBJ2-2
CASSLDRTSVITGELFF
TGTGCCAGCAGCTTAGATAGGACTAGCGTGATCACCGGGGAGCTGTTTTTT
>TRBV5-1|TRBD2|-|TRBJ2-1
CASSFDPAGEAHEQFF
TGCGCCAGCAGCTTTGATCCAGCGGGAGAAGCCCATGAGCAGTTCTTC
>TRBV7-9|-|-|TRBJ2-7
CASIGPLDYEQYF
TGTGCCAGCATAGGTCCCCTAGACTACGAGCAGTACTTC
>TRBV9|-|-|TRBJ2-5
CASSPQLFDGQETQYF
TGTGCCAGCAGCCCCCAACTATTTGACGGCCAAGAGACCCAGTACTTC
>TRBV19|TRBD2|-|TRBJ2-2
CASKSGRSNTGELFF
TGTGCCAGTAAAAGCGGGAGGTCGAACACCGGGGAGCTGTTTTTT
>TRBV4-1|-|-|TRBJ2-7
CASSQVAVRDAYEQYF
TGCGCCAGCAGCCAAGTTGCGGTCCGGGACGCCTACGAGCAGTACTTC
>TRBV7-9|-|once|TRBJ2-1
CASSSSNYNEQFF
TGTGCCAGCAGCTCCAGTAACTACAATGAGCAGTTCTTC
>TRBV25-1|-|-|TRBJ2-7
CASSDTYEQYF
TGTGCCAGCAGTGATACCTACGAGCAGTACTTC
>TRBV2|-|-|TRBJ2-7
CASSGETYPSYEQYF
TGTGCCAGCAGTGGAGAAACCTACCCGTCCTACGAGCAGTACTTC
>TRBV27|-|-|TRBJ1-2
CASKVRSYYGYTF
TGTGCCAGCAAGGTAAGGTCCTACTATGGCTACACCTTC
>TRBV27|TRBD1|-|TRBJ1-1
CASSSLGQGAFWNTEAFF
TGTGCCAGCTCCTCCCTAGGACAGGGTGCTTTTTGGAACACTGAAGCTTTCTTT
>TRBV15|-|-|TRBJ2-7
CATSSKTAPQPSYEQYF
TGTGCCACCAGCAGTAAGACGGCCCCGCAACCTTCCTACGAGCAGTACTTC